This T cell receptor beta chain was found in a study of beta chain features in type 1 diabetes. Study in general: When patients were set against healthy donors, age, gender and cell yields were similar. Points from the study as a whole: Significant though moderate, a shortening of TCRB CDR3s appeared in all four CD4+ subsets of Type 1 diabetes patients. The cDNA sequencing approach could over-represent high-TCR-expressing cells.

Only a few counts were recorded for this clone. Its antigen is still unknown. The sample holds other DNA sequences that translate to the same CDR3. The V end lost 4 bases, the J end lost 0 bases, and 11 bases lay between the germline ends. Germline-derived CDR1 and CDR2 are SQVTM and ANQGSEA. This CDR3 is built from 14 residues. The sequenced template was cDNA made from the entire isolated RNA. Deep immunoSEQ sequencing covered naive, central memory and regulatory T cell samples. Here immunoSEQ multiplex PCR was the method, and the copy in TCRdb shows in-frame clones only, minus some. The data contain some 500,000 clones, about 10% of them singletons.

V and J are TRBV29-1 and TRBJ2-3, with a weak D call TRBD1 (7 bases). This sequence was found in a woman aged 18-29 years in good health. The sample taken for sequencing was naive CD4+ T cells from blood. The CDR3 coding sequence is TGCAGCGTTGGACAGGGACTTAGCACAGATACGCAGTATTTT. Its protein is CSVGQGLSTDTQYF.